The T cell receptor beta chain described here comes from a study of cytomegalovirus exposure and HLA in healthy donors (dated by TCRdb to 2015 to 2018). About the investigation overall: According to an earlier analysis of a few hundred of the donors, about 179 million T cells yielded roughly 110 million unique TCR beta sequences and 250 to 350 Gb of sequence data. Rather than using new phenotypic data, the later analysis identified candidate immune exposures from TCR beta sequences and from how often those sequences occurred across donors. Every discovery cohort repertoire had been produced on one sequencing platform. The study was designed to test whether signatures of past pathogen exposure could be identified by cataloging public T cell receptors. In a later analysis, previously published TCR beta repertoires from some 640 donors were re-analyzed and high-resolution HLA genotyping was added so that TCR occurrence patterns could be studied. Across around 400 genotyped donors of the cohort, an average of about 240,000 unique TCR beta nucleotide sequences per donor were sequenced, and roughly a sixth of those sequences were non-productive. To decide whether each TCR beta V gene segment behaved as functional or pseudogenic, an earlier analysis of several hundred of the donors relied on high-throughput TCR beta sequencing. A separate validation cohort of approximately 130 different subjects was used in addition to the approximately 700-subject first cohort. An early release covering roughly 640 HLA-typed donors comprised approximately 300 gigabases of sequencing data and around 86 million unique TCR sequences. Donor age, sex, ethnicity and CMV serostatus were collected together with the repertoire data. The T cell repertoires of 700 or so subjects were profiled by immunosequencing and related to cytomegalovirus serostatus. Of the roughly 400 genotyped donors, over 70% fell in the genetic ancestry cluster associated with self-reported Caucasian donors. High-throughput TCR immunosequencing, statistical association of individual TCRs with disease status, and machine learning were combined to predict cytomegalovirus infection status. In a later genetic analysis, genome-wide SNP genotypes for about three fifths of the roughly 670 donors were used, and that subset was treated as a discovery cohort. The number of typed donors differed by locus: 629-630 for A, B, C, DRB1 and DQB1; some 500 for DQA1; around 580 for DPA1; and around 450 for DPB1. Both class I and class II loci were covered by HLA typing, at four-digit resolution. Four or five DR-DQ haplotypes were handled as single units for association and clustering, since linkage in the cohort was strong. The research as a whole found: Presence/absence analyses assumed roughly uniform sequencing depth across donors, an assumption that may not hold. According to the authors, the approach could potentially be generalized to other disease states and immunological phenotypes. Compared with the roughly 710-donor mean, donors in an Asian-associated ancestry cluster had fewer N-insertions in productive TCRs, according to a later genetic analysis. Correlated functional status among segregating V segments might be attributable to linkage disequilibrium, but an unknown experimental factor could not be ruled out. While some public TCRs were present in many individuals, most TCR sequences turned up only very rarely across donors. Some IMGT-functional V segments, including TRBV6-2 and TRBV6-3, could not be distinguished by the 87-base-pair reads and were therefore excluded. In this cohort, only TCR beta chains were sequenced, and detectable features were limited by the absence of alpha or paired-chain data. A later genetic analysis associated a missense DCLRE1C variant with V-gene and J-gene trimming of TCR beta chains, and an independent cohort replicated the association. Because counts were too low, around 18 rarely observed V segments, including chromosome 9 orphons, were left out of the earlier analysis of approximately 580 of the donors. The sequencing pipeline was judged likely to have produced a cluster of highly shared sequence variants as a technical artifact. Assigning TCR associations to individual alleles was difficult when HLA alleles, especially DR and DQ, strongly co-occurred. In a later analysis, several top co-occurrence clusters were reported to appear linked to parvovirus B19, influenza, CMV and Epstein-Barr virus. Three of the identified cytomegalovirus-associated TCR beta chains were confirmed in vitro to be specific for cytomegalovirus antigens. In a later analysis, HLA-associated TCR beta chains were found to be more clonally expanded and to have lower generation probabilities than equally common non-associated chains. A later analysis associated about 18,000 TCR beta sequences with specific HLA alleles at a false discovery rate of 0.05. Because HLA typing was missing for some donors at each locus, association tests included only the typed subset. A total of roughly 160 TCR beta chains were listed by the study as associated with cytomegalovirus. In a later analysis, the rate of TCR association differed among HLA loci, with DRB1 alleles having the most associated TCRs and HLA-C alleles having the fewest. In a later analysis, most CMV-associated TCR beta chains were found to appear HLA-restricted, with HLA associations seemingly driven largely by CMV exposure. A further reported finding was that TCR beta sequences accurately predicted the HLA-A and HLA-B alleles for most subjects in the first cohort. The classifier was reported to diagnose cytomegalovirus status with high specificity and sensitivity in both the original and validation cohorts. An earlier analysis of some 560 of the donors showed that most TCR beta V segments appeared in productive rearrangements either about 87% or about 30% of the time, which broadly matched IMGT annotations. Immune exposure information for the cohort was limited to CMV serostatus.

As concerns this clone: Its antigen target is currently unknown. No base qualities exist here, and no much larger clone lies one base off it.

The CDR3 covers 15 residues, taking in both the cysteine and the phenylalanine. The DNA shown is the 45-base CDR3, in frame from base 1. The germline V gene (reference sequence) yields LNHDA for CDR1 and SQIVND for CDR2. V and J are truncated by 7 bases and 9 bases respectively, leaving an intervening sequence of 19 bases. To prepare the library, the immunoSEQ multiplex PCR assay was applied. For the multiplex PCR, a mixture combining 60 forward primers for TCR Vbeta segments and 13 reverse primers for TCR Jbeta segments was used. The CDR3 region of rearranged TCR beta genes was amplified from genomic DNA by a multiplex PCR assay. The amplified TCR beta libraries were sequenced on the Illumina HiSeq System as 87-base-pair reads. For the original study's pipeline: Across the roughly 700 repertoires, a later analysis counted approximately 75 million unique TCR beta chains, some 11 million of which were shared by at least two donors. Raw reads were error-corrected and collapsed into unique sequences with a nearest-neighbor algorithm that merged closely related sequences to remove PCR and sequencing errors. V, D and J gene segments were assigned by aligning CDR3 sequences to IMGT reference sequences. For a sequence to be retained, a match of at least six nucleotides was required to both a V gene segment and a J gene segment. Rearrangements were called productive when the CDR3 lacked stop codons and stayed in frame with V and J; all others were non-productive. CDR3 was defined according to IMGT convention as the region running from the second conserved V-encoded cysteine to the conserved J-encoded phenylalanine. In an earlier analysis of 587 of the donors, sequences lacking an unambiguous match to a single V gene segment were excluded. An earlier analysis of about 590 of the donors classified V segments as functional when productive rearrangements were above 56.7% and as segregating when the standard deviation between donors was above 5%. A statistical classification framework was built to diagnose cytomegalovirus status from the catalog of TCR beta chain sequences. In a later analysis, V and J genes were assigned by comparing TCR nucleotide sequences against IMGT/GENE-DB human TR gene sequences. The TCRdist pipeline was used in a later analysis to assign CDR3 sequences and most-parsimonious VDJ recombination scenarios. In a later analysis, each TCR beta chain was defined by its CDR3 amino acid sequence together with its V-gene family, and reads without a unique V-gene family were excluded. To address suspected cross-contamination and a sequencing artifact, a later analysis removed over 500 highly shared, low-generation-probability nucleotide sequences. A later analysis calculated a clonal expansion index for each public chain from normalized within-repertoire ranks of inferred template counts. A later analysis computed generation probabilities with a VDJ recombination model fitted to out-of-frame rearrangements, and checked the results against IGoR. Hypergeometric tests were used in a later analysis to score TCR-TCR, TCR-HLA and TCR-CMV co-occurrence, with a repertoire-size bias correction applied to the TCR pairs. False discovery rates were estimated in a later analysis by permuting HLA or CMV assignments 20 times. In a later analysis, co-occurring TCRs were grouped using DBSCAN, with TCRdist sequence similarity added in when clustering inside HLA-allele-positive subsets. Co-occurrence clustering excluded repertoires with fewer than 30,000 or more than 120,000 public chains, plus five with anomalous nucleotide sharing. As stored in TCRdb, this immuneACCESS dataset retains in-frame rearrangements with V and J assigned. A fraction of the clones does not appear; measured against another copy, unresolved V genes explain less than half of the discrepancy, and the remainder lacks a known reason. V, J and clone size derive from that table, while D and trimming were established from the DNA sequence. Within this sample are around 140,000 clones, with around 73% of them counted one time only. Of the sample, about 1.6% is held by the ten largest clones.

The cohort was made up of hundreds of healthy bone marrow donors. All cohort members were sampled while nominally healthy, although unrecorded immune exposures were likely present. The donor tested CMV seronegative, placing the donor among the 350 to 400 seronegative members of the cohort. Each donor provided a peripheral blood sample, and peripheral blood mononuclear cells were used for TCR beta sequencing. The Qiagen DNeasy Blood Extraction Kit was used to extract genomic DNA from the blood cell samples. Sequencing input: PBMCs. The chain employs TRBV19 and TRBJ1-6; tentative D gene TRBD1, with 5 bases matching. The clonotype was recovered from a female donor in good health and CMV-seronegative. The base sequence is TGTGCCAGTACCTCTGGGGTGCAGGGTAGTTCACCCCTCCACTTT. The resulting protein is CASTSGVQGSSPLHF.